This entry is about one T cell receptor (beta chain). This CDR3 comprises 12 residues. Germline V gene sequence: CDR1 MDHEN, CDR2 SYDVKM. With 2 bases removed from V and 4 bases from J, the gap between germline ends came to 2 bases. Participants reported their clinical history, and cohort assignment relied on those reports. Source study methods: Estimates of nucleated cell counts were drawn from the amplification of reference gene primers. Using immunoSEQ multiplex PCR, the repertoire was profiled, and TCRdb retains in-frame clones only, with some absent. V, J and clone size were drawn from that table, and D and trimming were deduced from the DNA. The sample includes roughly 420,000 clones, 88% of them seen just once. This sample was taken from a study of blood T cell repertoires in COVID-19.

The chain couples TRBV28 to TRBJ1-4; no clear D gene. The sequence was collected from a woman aged 25 to 39 with acute COVID-19. Sequenced: PBMCs or T cells enriched from blood (not recorded which). The CDR3 sequence: CASSLLNEKLFF. The CDR3, as DNA: TGTGCCAGCAGTTTACTTAATGAAAAACTGTTTTTT.